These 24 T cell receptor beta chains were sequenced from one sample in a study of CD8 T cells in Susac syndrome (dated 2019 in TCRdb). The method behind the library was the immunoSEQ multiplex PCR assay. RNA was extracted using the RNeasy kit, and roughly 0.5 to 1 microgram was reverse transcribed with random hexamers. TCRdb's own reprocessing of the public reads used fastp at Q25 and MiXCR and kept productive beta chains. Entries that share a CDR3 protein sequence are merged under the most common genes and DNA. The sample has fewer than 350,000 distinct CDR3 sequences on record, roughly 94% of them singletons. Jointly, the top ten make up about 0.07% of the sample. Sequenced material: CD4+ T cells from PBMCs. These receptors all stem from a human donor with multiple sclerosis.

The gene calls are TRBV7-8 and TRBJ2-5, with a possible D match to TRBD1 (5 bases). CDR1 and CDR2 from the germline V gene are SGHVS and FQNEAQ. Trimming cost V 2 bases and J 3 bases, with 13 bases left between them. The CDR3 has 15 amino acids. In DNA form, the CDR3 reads TGTGCCAGCAGCTTATTTGGACAAATAAAAGAGACCCAGTACTTC. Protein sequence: CASSLFGQIKETQYF.

CDR3 DNA: TGCGCCAGCAGCTTTACCGGGGCCTACACTGAAGCTTTCTTT. Protein: CASSFTGAYTEAFF. The rearrangement links TRBV5-1 to TRBJ1-1, with D possibly matching TRBD1 (5 bases). The V end was cut by 2 bases, the J end by 3 bases, with 11 bases between. The CDR3 spans 14 residues. Per germline, CDR1 SGHRS and CDR2 YFSETQ.

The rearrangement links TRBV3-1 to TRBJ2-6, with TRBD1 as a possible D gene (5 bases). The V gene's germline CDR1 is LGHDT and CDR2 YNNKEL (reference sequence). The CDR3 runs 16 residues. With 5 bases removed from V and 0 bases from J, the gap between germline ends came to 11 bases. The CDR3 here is CASSRGLDSGANVLTF. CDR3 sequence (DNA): TGTGCCAGCAGCAGGGGCTTAGACTCTGGGGCCAACGTCCTGACTTTC.

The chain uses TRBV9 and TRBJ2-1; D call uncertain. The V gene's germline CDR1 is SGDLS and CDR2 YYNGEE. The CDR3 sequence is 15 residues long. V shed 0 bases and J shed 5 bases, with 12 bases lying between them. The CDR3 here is CASSVAPQLDNEQFF. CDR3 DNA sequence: TGTGCCAGCAGCGTAGCTCCCCAGTTAGACAATGAGCAGTTCTTC.

The chain's CDR3 is CASSRTSGGWETQYF. The CDR3 nucleotides are TGTGCCAGTAGCCGGACTAGCGGGGGGTGGGAGACCCAGTACTTC. This sequence joins TRBV19 and TRBJ2-5; 14 nucleotides match TRBD2. The CDR3 contains 15 residues. Trimming removed 6 bases from V and 5 bases from J; junction bases left unmatched: 5. Germline CDR1 reads LNHDA; CDR2 reads SQIVND (reference sequence).

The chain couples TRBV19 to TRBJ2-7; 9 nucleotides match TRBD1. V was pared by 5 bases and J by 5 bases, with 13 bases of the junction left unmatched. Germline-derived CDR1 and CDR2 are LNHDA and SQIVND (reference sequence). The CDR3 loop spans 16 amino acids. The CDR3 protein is CASSPRRGQGKNEQYF. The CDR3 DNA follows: TGTGCCAGTAGTCCTCGCCGGGGACAGGGAAAGAACGAGCAGTACTTC. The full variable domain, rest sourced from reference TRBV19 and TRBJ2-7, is DGGITQSPKYLFRKEGQNVTLSCEQNLNHDAMYWYRQDPGQGLRLIYYSQIVNDFQKGDIAEGYSVSREKKESFPLTVTSAQKNPTAFYLCASSPRRGQGKNEQYFGPGTRLTVT.

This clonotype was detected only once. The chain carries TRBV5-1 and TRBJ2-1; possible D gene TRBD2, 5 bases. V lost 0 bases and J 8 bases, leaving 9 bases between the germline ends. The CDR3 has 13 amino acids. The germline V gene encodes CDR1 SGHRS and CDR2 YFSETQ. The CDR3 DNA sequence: TGCGCCAGCAGCTTGGAGGTGCGGGATGAGCAGTTCTTC. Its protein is CASSLEVRDEQFF.

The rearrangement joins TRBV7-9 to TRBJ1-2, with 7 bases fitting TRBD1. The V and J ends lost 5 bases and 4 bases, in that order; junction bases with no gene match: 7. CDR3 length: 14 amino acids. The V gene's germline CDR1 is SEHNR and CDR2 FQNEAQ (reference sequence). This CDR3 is CASSERTGSYGYTF. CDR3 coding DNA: TGTGCCAGCAGCGAACGGACAGGTTCCTATGGCTACACCTTC.

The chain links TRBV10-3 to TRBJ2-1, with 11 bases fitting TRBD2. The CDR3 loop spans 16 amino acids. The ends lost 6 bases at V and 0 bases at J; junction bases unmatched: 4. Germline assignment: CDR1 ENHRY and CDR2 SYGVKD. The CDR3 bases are TGTGCCATCAGAGGGACTAGCGGAAGCTCCTACAATGAGCAGTTCTTC. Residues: CAIRGTSGSSYNEQFF.

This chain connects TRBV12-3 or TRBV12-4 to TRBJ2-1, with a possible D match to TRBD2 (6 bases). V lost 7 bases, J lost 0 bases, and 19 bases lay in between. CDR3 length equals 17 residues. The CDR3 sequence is CASTMDYTVSSYNEQFF. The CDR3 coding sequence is TGTGCCAGCACTATGGACTACACGGTGAGCTCCTACAATGAGCAGTTCTTC.

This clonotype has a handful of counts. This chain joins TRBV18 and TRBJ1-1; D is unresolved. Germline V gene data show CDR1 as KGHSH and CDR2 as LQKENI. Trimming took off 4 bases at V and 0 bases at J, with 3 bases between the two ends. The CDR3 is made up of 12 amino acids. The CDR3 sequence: CASSQVNTEAFF. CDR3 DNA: TGTGCCAGCTCACAGGTGAACACTGAAGCTTTCTTT.

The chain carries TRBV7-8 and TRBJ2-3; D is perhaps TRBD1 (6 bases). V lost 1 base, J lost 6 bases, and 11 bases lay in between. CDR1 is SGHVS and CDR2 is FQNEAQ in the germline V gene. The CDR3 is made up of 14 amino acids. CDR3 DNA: TGTGCCAGCAGCTTAGGGGGGCAATCGGATACGCAGTATTTT. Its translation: CASSLGGQSDTQYF.

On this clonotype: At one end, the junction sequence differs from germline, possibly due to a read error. The CDR3 protein is CASSLVAENGELFF. The CDR3 DNA reads TGTGCTAGCAGCCTTGTAGCGGAGAACGGGGAGCTGTTTTTT. The rearrangement links TRBV7-7 to TRBJ2-2; TRBD2 might be the D (6 bases). CDR1 is SSHAT and CDR2 is FNYEAQ in the germline V gene (reference sequence). This CDR3 region has 14 residues.

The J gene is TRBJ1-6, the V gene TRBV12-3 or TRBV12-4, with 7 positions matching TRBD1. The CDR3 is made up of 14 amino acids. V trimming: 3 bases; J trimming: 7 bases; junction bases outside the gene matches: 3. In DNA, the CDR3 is TGTGCCAGCAGTTTTTCAGGGGGAAATTCACCCCTCCACTTT. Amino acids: CASSFSGGNSPLHF.

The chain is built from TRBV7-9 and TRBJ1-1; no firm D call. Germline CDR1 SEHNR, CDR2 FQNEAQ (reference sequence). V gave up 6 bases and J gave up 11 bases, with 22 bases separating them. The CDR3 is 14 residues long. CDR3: CASSPDYSLPEAFF. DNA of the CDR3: TGTGCCAGCAGTCCGGACTACTCTCTGCCCGAGGCTTTCTTT.

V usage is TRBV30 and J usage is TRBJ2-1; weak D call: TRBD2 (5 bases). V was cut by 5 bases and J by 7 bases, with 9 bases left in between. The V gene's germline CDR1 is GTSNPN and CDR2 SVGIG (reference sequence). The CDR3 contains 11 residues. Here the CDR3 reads CAWARGNEQFF. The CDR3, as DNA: TGTGCCTGGGCTCGGGGAAATGAGCAGTTCTTC.

The DNA for the CDR3 is TGCGCCAGCAGCTGGGACAGGGGAACAGCTGGGGCCAACGTCCTGACTTTC. Translated: CASSWDRGTAGANVLTF. This sequence joins TRBV5-1 and TRBJ2-6; the match to TRBD1 covers 10 bases. Unmatched junction bases numbered 5, after V lost 3 bases and J lost 2 bases. Germline V lookup: CDR1 SGHRS, CDR2 YFSETQ. This CDR3 spans 17 amino acids.

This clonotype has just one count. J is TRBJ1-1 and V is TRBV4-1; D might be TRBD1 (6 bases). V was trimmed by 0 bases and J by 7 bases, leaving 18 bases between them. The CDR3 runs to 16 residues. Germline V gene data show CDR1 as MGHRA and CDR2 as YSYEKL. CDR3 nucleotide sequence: TGCGCCAGCAGCCAAGATCGTTCGGCCCCGACAGGTGAAGCTTTCTTT. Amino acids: CASSQDRSAPTGEAFF.

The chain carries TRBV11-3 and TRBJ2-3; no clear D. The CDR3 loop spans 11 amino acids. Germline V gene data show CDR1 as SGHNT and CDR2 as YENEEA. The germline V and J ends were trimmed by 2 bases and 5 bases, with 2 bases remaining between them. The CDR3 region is CASSLIDTQYF. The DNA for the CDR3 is TGTGCCAGCAGCTTAATAGATACGCAGTATTTT. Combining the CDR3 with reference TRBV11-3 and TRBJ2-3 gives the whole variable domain EAGVVQSPRYKIIEKKQPVAFWCNPISGHNTLYWYLQNLGQGPELLIRYENEEAVDDSQLPKDRFSAERLKGVDSTLKIQPAELGDSAVYLCASSLIDTQYFGPGTRLTVL.

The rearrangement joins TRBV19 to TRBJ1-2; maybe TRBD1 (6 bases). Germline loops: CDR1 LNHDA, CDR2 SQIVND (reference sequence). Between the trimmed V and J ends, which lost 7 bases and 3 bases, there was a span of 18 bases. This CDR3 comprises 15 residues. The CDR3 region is CASIANGRGDYGYTF. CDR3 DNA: TGTGCCAGTATCGCGAACGGCAGGGGAGACTATGGCTACACCTTC.

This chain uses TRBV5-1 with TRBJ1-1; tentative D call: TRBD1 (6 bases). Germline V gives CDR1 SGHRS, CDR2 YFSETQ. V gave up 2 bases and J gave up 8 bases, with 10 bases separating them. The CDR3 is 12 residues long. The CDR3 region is CASSFGGTEAFF. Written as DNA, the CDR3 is TGCGCCAGCAGCTTCGGGGGGACAGAAGCTTTCTTT.

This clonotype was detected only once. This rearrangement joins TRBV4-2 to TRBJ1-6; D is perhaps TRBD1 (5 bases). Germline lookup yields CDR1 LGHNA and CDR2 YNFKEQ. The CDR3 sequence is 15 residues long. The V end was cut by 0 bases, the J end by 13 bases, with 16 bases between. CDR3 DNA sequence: TGTGCCAGCAGCCAAGATCTCGGACAATATACGCCCCTCCACTTT. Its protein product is CASSQDLGQYTPLHF.

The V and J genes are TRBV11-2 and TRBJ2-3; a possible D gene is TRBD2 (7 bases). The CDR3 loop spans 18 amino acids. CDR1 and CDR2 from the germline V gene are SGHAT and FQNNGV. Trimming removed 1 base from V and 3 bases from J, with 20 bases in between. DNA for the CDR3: TGTGCCAGCAGCTTAGGACGGGGGCGGGGGTTTGGAACAGATACGCAGTATTTT. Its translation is CASSLGRGRGFGTDTQYF. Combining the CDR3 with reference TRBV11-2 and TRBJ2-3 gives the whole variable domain EAGVAQSPRYKIIEKRQSVAFWCNPISGHATLYWYQQILGQGPKLLIQFQNNGVVDDSQLPKDRFSAERLKGVDSTLKIQPAKLEDSAVYLCASSLGRGRGFGTDTQYFGPGTRLTVL.

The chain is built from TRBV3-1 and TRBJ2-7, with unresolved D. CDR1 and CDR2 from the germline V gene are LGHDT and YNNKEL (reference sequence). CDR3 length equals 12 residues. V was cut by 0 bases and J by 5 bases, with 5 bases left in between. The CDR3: CASSQESNEQYF. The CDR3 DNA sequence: TGTGCCAGCAGCCAAGAGTCTAACGAGCAGTACTTC.